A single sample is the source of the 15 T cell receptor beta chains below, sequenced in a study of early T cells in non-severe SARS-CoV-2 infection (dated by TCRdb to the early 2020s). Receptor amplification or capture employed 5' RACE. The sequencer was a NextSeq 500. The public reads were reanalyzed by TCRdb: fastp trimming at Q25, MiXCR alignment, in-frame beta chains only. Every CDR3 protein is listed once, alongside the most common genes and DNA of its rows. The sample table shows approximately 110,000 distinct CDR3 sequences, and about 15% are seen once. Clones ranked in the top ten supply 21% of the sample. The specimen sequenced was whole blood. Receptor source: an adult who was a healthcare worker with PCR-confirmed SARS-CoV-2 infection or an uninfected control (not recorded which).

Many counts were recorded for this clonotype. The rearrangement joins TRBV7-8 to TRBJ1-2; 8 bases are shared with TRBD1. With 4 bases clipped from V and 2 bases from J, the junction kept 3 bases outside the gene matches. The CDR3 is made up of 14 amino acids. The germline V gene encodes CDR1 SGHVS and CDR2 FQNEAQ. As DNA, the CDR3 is TGTGCCAGCAGCTCGACAGGGGCAAACTATGGCTACACCTTC. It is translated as CASSSTGANYGYTF.

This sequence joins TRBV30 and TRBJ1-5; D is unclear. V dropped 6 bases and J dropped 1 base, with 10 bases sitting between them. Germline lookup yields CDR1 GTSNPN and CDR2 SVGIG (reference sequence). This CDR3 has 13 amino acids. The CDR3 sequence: CACRANSNQPQHF. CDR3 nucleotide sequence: TGTGCCTGCCGGGCTAACAGCAATCAGCCCCAGCATTTT.

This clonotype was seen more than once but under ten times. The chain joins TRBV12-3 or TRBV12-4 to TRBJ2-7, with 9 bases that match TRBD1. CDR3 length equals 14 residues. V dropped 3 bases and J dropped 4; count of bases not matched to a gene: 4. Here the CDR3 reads CASSFRDRAYEQYF. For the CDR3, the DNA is TGTGCCAGCAGTTTCCGGGACAGGGCTTACGAGCAGTACTTC.

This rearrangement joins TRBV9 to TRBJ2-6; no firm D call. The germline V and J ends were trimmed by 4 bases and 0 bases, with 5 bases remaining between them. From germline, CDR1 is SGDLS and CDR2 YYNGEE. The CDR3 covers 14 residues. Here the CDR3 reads CASSSHSGANVLTF. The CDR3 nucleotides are TGTGCCAGCAGCTCCCACTCTGGGGCCAACGTCCTGACTTTC.

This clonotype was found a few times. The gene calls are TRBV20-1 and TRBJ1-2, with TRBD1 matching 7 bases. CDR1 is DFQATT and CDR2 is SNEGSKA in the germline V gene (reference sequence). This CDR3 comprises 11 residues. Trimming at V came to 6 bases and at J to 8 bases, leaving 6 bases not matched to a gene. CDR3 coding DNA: TGCAGTGCCCTGGACAGGCCAGGCTACACCTTC. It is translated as CSALDRPGYTF.

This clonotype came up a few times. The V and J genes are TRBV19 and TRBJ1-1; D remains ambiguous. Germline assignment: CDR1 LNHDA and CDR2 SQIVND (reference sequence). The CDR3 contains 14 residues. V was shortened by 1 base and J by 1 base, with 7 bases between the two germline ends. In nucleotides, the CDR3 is TGTGCCAGTAGTATAGGACGGGGGAACACTGAAGCTTTCTTT. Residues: CASSIGRGNTEAFF.

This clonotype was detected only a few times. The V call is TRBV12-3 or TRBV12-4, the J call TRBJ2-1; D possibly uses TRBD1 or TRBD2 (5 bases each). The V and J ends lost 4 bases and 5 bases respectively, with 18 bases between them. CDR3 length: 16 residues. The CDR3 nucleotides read TGTGCCAGCAGTTCATCCATGAGGGACCTCAACAATGAGCAGTTCTTC. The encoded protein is CASSSSMRDLNNEQFF.

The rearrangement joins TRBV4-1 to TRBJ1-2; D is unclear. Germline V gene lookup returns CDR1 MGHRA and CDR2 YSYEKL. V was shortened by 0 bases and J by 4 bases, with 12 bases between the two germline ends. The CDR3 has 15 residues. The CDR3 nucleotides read TGCGCCAGCAGCCAAGAACAGTCCCGCGGCTATGGCTACACCTTC. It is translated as CASSQEQSRGYGYTF.

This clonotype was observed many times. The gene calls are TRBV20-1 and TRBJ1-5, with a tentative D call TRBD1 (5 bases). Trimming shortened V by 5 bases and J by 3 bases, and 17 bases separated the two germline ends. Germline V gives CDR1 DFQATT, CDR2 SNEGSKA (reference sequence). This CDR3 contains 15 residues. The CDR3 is CSAAWAGRINQPQHF. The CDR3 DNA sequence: TGCAGTGCTGCTTGGGCGGGGCGAATCAATCAGCCCCAGCATTTT.

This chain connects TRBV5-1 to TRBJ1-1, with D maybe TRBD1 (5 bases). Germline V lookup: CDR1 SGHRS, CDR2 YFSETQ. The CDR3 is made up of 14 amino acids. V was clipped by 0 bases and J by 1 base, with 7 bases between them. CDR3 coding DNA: TGCGCCAGCAGCTTGGTGGGGCAGAACACTGAAGCTTTCTTT. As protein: CASSLVGQNTEAFF.

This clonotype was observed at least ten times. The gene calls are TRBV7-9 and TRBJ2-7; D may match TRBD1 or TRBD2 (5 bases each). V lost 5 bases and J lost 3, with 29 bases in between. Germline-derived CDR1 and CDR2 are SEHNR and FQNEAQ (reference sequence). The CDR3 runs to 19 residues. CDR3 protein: CASSPFGAQTQKFFYEQYF. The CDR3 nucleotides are TGTGCCAGCAGCCCCTTCGGGGCCCAAACCCAAAAATTTTTCTACGAGCAGTACTTC.

The CDR3: CASRPDRGQPQHF. Here the CDR3 DNA reads TGTGCCAGCAGACCCGACAGGGGTCAGCCCCAGCATTTT. The chain joins TRBV6-5 to TRBJ1-5; 8 nucleotides align to TRBD1. The CDR3 consists of 13 residues. After removal of 6 bases from V and 6 bases from J, the junction contained 4 bases not matched to a gene. Germline V lookup: CDR1 MNHEY, CDR2 SVGAGI.

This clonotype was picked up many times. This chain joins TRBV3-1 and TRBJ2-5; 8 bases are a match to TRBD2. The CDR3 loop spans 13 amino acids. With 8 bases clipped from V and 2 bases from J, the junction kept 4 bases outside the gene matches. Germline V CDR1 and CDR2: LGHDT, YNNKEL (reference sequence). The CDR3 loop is CASRGGPQETQYF. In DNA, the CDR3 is TGTGCCAGCCGCGGGGGGCCACAAGAGACCCAGTACTTC.

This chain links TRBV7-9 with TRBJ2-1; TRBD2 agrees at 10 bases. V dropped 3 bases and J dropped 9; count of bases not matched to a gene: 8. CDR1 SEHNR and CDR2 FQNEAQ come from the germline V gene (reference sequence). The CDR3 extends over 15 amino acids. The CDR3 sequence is CASSFRSGGASEQFF. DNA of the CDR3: TGTGCCAGCAGCTTTCGAAGCGGGGGGGCCAGTGAGCAGTTCTTC.

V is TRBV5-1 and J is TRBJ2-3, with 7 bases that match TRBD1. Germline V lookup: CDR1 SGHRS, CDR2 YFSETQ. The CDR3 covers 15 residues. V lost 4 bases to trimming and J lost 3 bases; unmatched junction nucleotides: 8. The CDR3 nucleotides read TGCGCCAGCAGCGATGACGACAGGGTGACAGATACGCAGTATTTT. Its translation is CASSDDDRVTDTQYF.